This T cell receptor (beta chain) is drawn from a study of Ad26.COV2.S vaccination and SARS-CoV-2 variants. Findings of the study overall: Using TCR breadth and depth analyses may have led to underestimated total T cell responses. Breadth of non-spike TCRs did not differ between vaccinees and placebo recipients.

Sequencing used immunoSEQ multiplex PCR; TCRdb keeps in-frame clones, though not all of them. This repertoire shows some 350,000 clones, roughly 90% found once; its top ten account for 5% to 6.5%. The ends lost 1 base at V and 3 bases at J; junction bases unmatched: 2. The CDR3 length is 15 residues. Looked up from germline, CDR1 is SGHTA and CDR2 is FQGTGA. This clone has only one observation. The antigen is undetermined. Sample treatment: 19 received Ad26.COV2.S at low or high dose, single or two shots; 5 received placebo; per-sample allocation not given. Sampling took place 63 days after the first vaccine or placebo injection.

This clonotype was obtained from a person between 18 and 59 years old who received the Ad26.COV2.S COVID-19 vaccine or a placebo. The sequencing here drew on peripheral blood, taken in a trial of Ad26.COV2.S vaccine versus placebo. V is TRBV7-3 and J is TRBJ2-1; 8 nucleotides agree with TRBD2. The CDR3 sequence: CASSLSSGNYNEQFF. The CDR3 bases are TGTGCCAGCAGCTTAAGTAGCGGGAACTACAATGAGCAGTTCTTC.